The rows below give T cell receptor beta chains drawn from one sample of a study of control samples from healthy donors and cancer patients. The data were produced by immunoSEQ multiplex PCR, yet TCRdb's version contains in-frame clones alone and is incomplete. The sample holds tens of thousands of clones, roughly 90% seen once. Input material: blood. The receptors were gathered from a woman in her fifties or sixties in good health. Each CDR3 is given with its conserved first and last residue. The D gene is left open where the match is weak. The size field is filled for only some rows; it gives once, few, many or a size class.

-,-,TRBV18,TRBJ2-7,CASSPRGHEQYF,TGTGCCAGCTCACCACGGGGCCACGAGCAGTACTTC
-,-,TRBV6-2/TRBV6-3,TRBJ1-5,CASSYIHSLLHQPQHF,TGTGCCAGCAGTTACATCCACAGTCTCCTCCATCAGCCCCAGCATTTT
-,-,TRBV28,TRBJ1-1,CASRFAYTEAFF,TGTGCCAGCAGGTTCGCATACACTGAAGCTTTCTTT
-,-,TRBV19,TRBJ2-2,CASTYLRGYENTGELFF,TGTGCCAGTACCTACCTGCGCGGCTACGAAAACACCGGGGAGCTGTTTTTT
-,-,TRBV18,TRBJ1-2,CASSPVLGSYGYTF,TGTGCCAGCTCACCTGTACTGGGATCCTATGGCTACACCTTC
-,TRBD1,TRBV7-9,TRBJ1-4,CASSRRTGLATNEKLFF,TGTGCCAGCAGTCGAAGGACAGGCCTTGCAACTAATGAAAAACTGTTTTTT
-,-,TRBV28,TRBJ2-4,CASSTSRDKVKWNIQYF,TGTGCCAGCAGCACCTCGAGGGACAAAGTTAAATGGAACATTCAGTACTTC
-,TRBD1,TRBV6-6,TRBJ2-1,CASSSFQGAPNEQFF,TGTGCCAGCAGTTCCTTCCAGGGGGCTCCTAATGAGCAGTTCTTC
-,-,TRBV7-9,TRBJ1-2,CASSHALRGGGYTF,TGTGCCAGCAGCCATGCCCTACGTGGTGGGGGCTACACCTTC
-,-,TRBV19,TRBJ2-1,CASSLPEGAYYNEQFF,TGTGCCAGTAGTCTCCCCGAAGGGGCGTACTACAATGAGCAGTTCTTC
-,TRBD1,TRBV28,TRBJ2-5,CASRLRTGHWETQYF,TGTGCCAGCAGGCTCCGGACAGGCCACTGGGAGACCCAGTACTTC
-,-,TRBV10-3,TRBJ1-4,CAISPSLGTSNEKLFF,TGTGCCATCAGTCCCTCTCTGGGGACGTCTAATGAAAAACTGTTTTTT
-,-,TRBV15,TRBJ1-5,CATSRVGLEIRGNQPQHF,TGTGCCACCAGCAGAGTTGGATTAGAGATAAGAGGCAATCAGCCCCAGCATTTT
-,-,TRBV4-3,TRBJ1-1,CASSQDTGRSEAFF,TGCGCCAGCAGCCAAGACACAGGGCGGTCTGAAGCTTTCTTT
-,TRBD1,TRBV4-3,TRBJ2-7,CASSKRNTGTVNYEQYF,TGCGCCAGCAGCAAACGGAACACCGGGACAGTCAACTACGAGCAGTACTTC
-,TRBD1,TRBV3-1/TRBV3-2,TRBJ2-7,CASSQTGPAIAEQYF,TGTGCCAGCAGCCAGACAGGGCCTGCGATAGCCGAGCAGTACTTC
once,TRBD2,TRBV24-1,TRBJ2-4,CATKEQRGAPRAKNIQYF,TGTGCCACCAAAGAGCAGCGGGGGGCCCCCCGAGCCAAAAACATTCAGTACTTC
-,TRBD1,TRBV13,TRBJ2-1,CASSLSGRGTYNEQFF,TGTGCCAGCAGCTTAAGTGGCAGGGGGACCTACAATGAGCAGTTCTTC
once,-,TRBV7-9,TRBJ1-1,CASSKGGEAFF,TGTGCCAGCAGCAAAGGGGGTGAAGCTTTCTTT
-,TRBD2,TRBV29-1,TRBJ2-5,CSVTGGAGETQYF,TGCAGCGTGACGGGGGGGGCGGGAGAGACCCAGTACTTC
-,TRBD2,TRBV5-1,TRBJ2-3,CASSTGTSGGASTDTQYF,TGCGCCAGCAGCACCGGGACTAGCGGGGGGGCTAGCACAGATACGCAGTATTTT
-,-,TRBV4-3,TRBJ2-3,CASSRQPGAPDTQYF,TGCGCCAGCAGCCGCCAACCGGGGGCCCCAGATACGCAGTATTTT
-,TRBD1,TRBV9,TRBJ1-6,CASSVGQENSPLHF,TGTGCCAGCAGCGTCGGACAGGAAAATTCACCCCTCCACTTT
-,-,TRBV3-1/TRBV3-2,TRBJ2-5,CASSQPLGGSETQYF,TGTGCCAGCAGCCAACCTCTGGGGGGTTCAGAGACCCAGTACTTC
-,-,TRBV5-8,TRBJ1-2,CASSGGGGLNYGYTF,TGTGCCAGCAGCGGTGGGGGGGGACTTAACTATGGCTACACCTTC
once,TRBD1,TRBV3-1/TRBV3-2,TRBJ1-1,CASSRRGLRF,TGTGCCAGCAGCCGCAGGGGGCTCCGGTTT
-,-,TRBV7-9,TRBJ1-4,CASSLSSSGATNEKLFF,TGTGCCAGCAGCTTATCATCGAGCGGGGCAACTAATGAAAAACTGTTTTTT
-,-,TRBV7-8,TRBJ1-4,CASSLVFTYATNEKLFF,TGTGCCAGCAGCTTAGTTTTCACATATGCAACTAATGAAAAACTGTTTTTT
-,TRBD1,TRBV19,TRBJ1-1,CASSIYGQGATTLNTEAFF,TGTGCCAGTAGTATATACGGACAGGGGGCCACCACCCTGAACACTGAAGCTTTCTTT
-,-,TRBV7-9,TRBJ2-1,CASSLGRLGANEQFF,TGTGCCAGCAGCTTAGGCCGGCTGGGGGCCAATGAGCAGTTCTTC
-,-,TRBV7-2,TRBJ2-4,CASSLGWGLSGWIQYF,TGTGCCAGCAGCTTAGGATGGGGACTCTCGGGGTGGATTCAGTACTTC
-,-,TRBV11-2,TRBJ2-2,CASSSRATGELFF,TGTGCCAGCAGCTCCAGGGCTACCGGGGAGCTGTTTTTT
-,-,TRBV6-5,TRBJ1-5,CASRQDSLSNQPQHF,TGTGCCAGCAGGCAGGACAGTCTGAGCAATCAGCCCCAGCATTTT
-,-,TRBV27,TRBJ1-5,CASSFSGGGWPQHF,TGTGCCAGCAGTTTCAGTGGGGGGGGTTGGCCCCAGCATTTT
-,-,TRBV5-1,TRBJ1-4,CASSSGVLGEKLFF,TGCGCCAGCAGCTCGGGGGTGTTGGGTGAAAAACTGTTTTTT
-,-,TRBV5-1,TRBJ1-3,CASSLNRELGNTIYF,TGCGCCAGCAGCTTAAACAGGGAGCTCGGAAACACCATATATTTT
-,-,TRBV11-3,TRBJ2-1,CASSLEGGAANEQFF,TGTGCCAGCAGCTTAGAGGGGGGGGCCGCCAATGAGCAGTTCTTC
-,-,TRBV7-9,TRBJ1-2,CASSFQGGNYGYTF,TGTGCCAGCAGCTTCCAGGGTGGAAACTATGGCTACACCTTC
-,-,TRBV5-4,TRBJ2-2,CASSVAGRVRTGELFF,TGTGCCAGCAGCGTGGCTGGGCGGGTGAGGACCGGGGAGCTGTTTTTT
-,-,TRBV5-1,TRBJ1-1,CASSSTGHLNTEAFF,TGCGCCAGCAGCTCCACGGGACACTTGAACACTGAAGCTTTCTTT
-,-,TRBV28,TRBJ1-5,CASSLIAGVQPQHF,TGTGCCAGCAGTTTAATTGCGGGGGTTCAGCCCCAGCATTTT
-,TRBD2,TRBV6-5,TRBJ2-2,CASSSTSGGVTGELFF,TGTGCCAGCAGTTCGACTAGCGGGGGGGTTACCGGGGAGCTGTTTTTT
-,-,TRBV5-6,TRBJ1-5,CASSLDSQGSNQPQHF,TGTGCCAGCAGCTTGGATTCACAGGGTAGCAATCAGCCCCAGCATTTT
-,TRBD2,TRBV13,TRBJ2-1,CASSLIAGAYNEQFF,TGTGCCAGCAGCTTAATAGCGGGGGCCTACAATGAGCAGTTCTTC
-,-,TRBV5-1,TRBJ1-4,CASSLAGTNGEKLFF,TGCGCCAGCAGCTTGGCGGGGACGAATGGTGAAAAACTGTTTTTT
-,TRBD1,TRBV11-2,TRBJ1-4,CASSLVNRGKEKLFF,TGTGCCAGCAGCTTAGTGAACAGGGGAAAGGAAAAACTGTTTTTT
-,TRBD1,TRBV29-1,TRBJ2-1,CSVETGGYNEQFF,TGCAGCGTCGAGACAGGGGGGTACAATGAGCAGTTCTTC
-,-,TRBV7-2,TRBJ1-1,CASSPTMNTEAFF,TGTGCCAGCAGCCCCACCATGAACACTGAAGCTTTCTTT
-,TRBD1,TRBV14,TRBJ1-1,CASSPEHRGAFF,TGTGCCAGCAGCCCGGAACACAGGGGAGCTTTCTTT
-,-,TRBV30,TRBJ1-3,CAWNRGNTIYF,TGTGCCTGGAATAGGGGAAACACCATATATTTT
-,-,TRBV18,TRBJ1-5,CASSREGPYSNQPQHF,TGTGCCAGCTCACGTGAGGGACCGTATAGCAATCAGCCCCAGCATTTT
-,TRBD1,TRBV30,TRBJ1-5,CAWRGGREGQPQHF,TGTGCCTGGAGAGGGGGCAGGGAGGGTCAGCCCCAGCATTTT
-,-,TRBV7-3,TRBJ1-3,CASSLQQATRNTIYF,TGTGCCAGCAGCTTACAACAGGCTACCCGAAACACCATATATTTT